One sample yielded the 7 T cell receptor beta chains listed below, sequenced in a study of vaccination effects on CD4 cells after COVID-19. Antigens of these TCRs are unknown. Measured with immunoSEQ multiplex PCR; TCRdb has only the in-frame clones, and not every one. The sample records roughly 35,000 clones, roughly 72% being singletons. Viral peptide pools were used in the ViraFEST assay to expand antigen-specific CD4+ T cells, and sequencing came afterward. With nine to eleven days of culture completed, CD4+ T cells were isolated. Absence of prior SARS-CoV-2 infection characterized the vaccine recipients, who showed negative nucleocapsid antibodies. The material was CD4+ T cells from PBMCs cultured with HCoV-OC43 spike peptides, obtained before COVID-19 vaccination. Subset noted: HCoV-OC43 spike overlapping peptide pool stimulation. The receptors stem from a human donor who received a COVID-19 vaccine.

This clone was picked up a small number of times. The genes are TRBV4-1 and TRBJ2-6; D might be TRBD1 or TRBD2, each matching 5 bases. The CDR3 covers 18 residues. V was pared by 0 bases and J by 2 bases, with 14 bases between. The germline gives CDR1 MGHRA, CDR2 YSYEKL. CDR3 amino acids: CASSQDQAGAAGANVLTF. Here the CDR3 DNA reads TGCGCCAGCAGCCAAGATCAAGCCGGGGCGGCTGGGGCCAACGTCCTGACTTTC.

This clone has just a few counts. This sequence joins TRBV2 and TRBJ1-5, with 8 nucleotides matching TRBD1. This CDR3 contains 15 residues. The V and J ends lost 7 bases and 4 bases, in that order; junction bases with no gene match: 9. Germline V lookup: CDR1 SNHLY, CDR2 FYNNEI. CDR3: CASNRQGSPNQPQHF. Here the CDR3 DNA reads TGTGCCAGCAATCGACAGGGGTCCCCAAATCAGCCCCAGCATTTT.

This clone appeared a few times. The V call is TRBV7-3, the J call TRBJ2-3; D is perhaps TRBD1 or TRBD2 (5 bases each). Germline CDR1 SGHTA, CDR2 FQGTGA. This CDR3 comprises 14 residues. Trimming removed 4 bases at V and 0 bases at J, with 8 bases between. CDR3 sequence: CASSSGASTDTQYF. The CDR3 DNA follows: TGTGCCAGCAGCTCCGGGGCGAGCACAGATACGCAGTATTTT.

This clone is a singleton in its sample. The gene calls are TRBV6-5 and TRBJ2-7; a possible D gene is TRBD2 (6 bases). V lost 7 bases, J lost 4 bases, and 14 bases lay in between. Germline CDR1 reads MNHEY; CDR2 reads SVGAGI. The CDR3 is made up of 13 amino acids. The CDR3, as DNA: TGTGCCAGCACCCCCGGCGGGGAATACGAGCAGTACTTC. Its translation is CASTPGGEYEQYF.

The rearrangement uses TRBV19 and TRBJ1-1; D gene ambiguous. The CDR3 contains 14 residues. The V gene lost 1 base and the J gene lost 1 base, with 7 bases spanning the gap. The germline gives CDR1 LNHDA, CDR2 SQIVND (reference sequence). As DNA, the CDR3 is TGTGCCAGTAGTATAGTACAAGAGAACACTGAAGCTTTCTTT. Protein product: CASSIVQENTEAFF.

The chain recombines TRBV5-1 with TRBJ1-3; 9 bases align to TRBD1. This CDR3 has 14 residues. Germline V gene lookup returns CDR1 SGHRS and CDR2 YFSETQ. Germline trimming cut 4 bases from V and 4 bases from J; bases unmatched to any gene: 3. CDR3 DNA: TGCGCCAGCAGCACAGGGGGCTCCGGAAACACCATATATTTT. Translated: CASSTGGSGNTIYF.

CDR3 amino acids: CASSRDRTSTDTQYF. DNA for the CDR3: TGTGCCAGCAGCCGGGACAGAACTAGCACAGATACGCAGTATTTT. V gene TRBV7-9 combines with J gene TRBJ2-3; 7 bases are a match to TRBD1. The CDR3 extends over 15 amino acids. V dropped 5 bases and J dropped 0; count of bases not matched to a gene: 5. Germline V gene lookup returns CDR1 SEHNR and CDR2 FQNEAQ (reference sequence).